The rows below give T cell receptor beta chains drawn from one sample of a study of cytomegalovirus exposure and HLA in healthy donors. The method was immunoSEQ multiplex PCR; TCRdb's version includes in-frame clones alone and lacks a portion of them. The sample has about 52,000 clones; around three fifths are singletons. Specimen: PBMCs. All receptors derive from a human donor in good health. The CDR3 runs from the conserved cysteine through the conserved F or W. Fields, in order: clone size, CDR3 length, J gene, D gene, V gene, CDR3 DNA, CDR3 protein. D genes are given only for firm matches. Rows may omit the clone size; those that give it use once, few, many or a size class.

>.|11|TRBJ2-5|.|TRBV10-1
TGCGCCAGCAGGGCAGAGGGGACCCAGTACTTC
CASRAEGTQYF
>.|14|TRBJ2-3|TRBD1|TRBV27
TGTGCCAGCCGGCCGGGACAGGACCGCTTCACGCAGTATTTT
CASRPGQDRFTQYF
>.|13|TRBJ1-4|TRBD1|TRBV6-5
TGTGCCAGCAGCCGGGACAGTTATGAAAAACTGTTTTTT
CASSRDSYEKLFF
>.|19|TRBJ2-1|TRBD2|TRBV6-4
TGTGCCAGCAGTCAGGAGCCCGGGGGGGCCGGTTTGTCCTACAATGAGCAGTTCTTC
CASSQEPGGAGLSYNEQFF
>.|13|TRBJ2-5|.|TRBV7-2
TGTGCCAGCAGCTTAGATCAGCAAGAGACCCAGTACTTC
CASSLDQQETQYF
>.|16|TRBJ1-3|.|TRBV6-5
TGTGCCAGCAGTTACTCGACAGGCCATACTGGAAACACCATATATTTT
CASSYSTGHTGNTIYF
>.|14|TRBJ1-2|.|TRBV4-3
TGCGCCAGCAGCCAAGGGACAGCCTCTAGGGGCTACACCTTC
CASSQGTASRGYTF
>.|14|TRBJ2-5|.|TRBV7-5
TGTGCCAGAAGCTTATGCAGGCCCCAAGAGACCCAGTACTTC
CARSLCRPQETQYF
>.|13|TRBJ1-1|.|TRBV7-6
TGTGCCAGCAGTCCTTCTCCTCTGCGCGAAGCTTTCTTT
CASSPSPLREAFF
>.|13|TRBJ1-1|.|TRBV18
TGTGCCGGATTGACAGGACAGAACACTGAAGCTTTCTTT
CAGLTGQNTEAFF
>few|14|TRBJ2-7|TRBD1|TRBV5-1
TGCGCCAGCAGCCCGGTGACAGGGAACTACGAGCAGTACTTC
CASSPVTGNYEQYF
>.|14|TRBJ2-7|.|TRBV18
TGTGCCAGCTCAGCACAGACGGGGGCCTACGAGCAGTACTTC
CASSAQTGAYEQYF
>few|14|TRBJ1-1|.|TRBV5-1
TGCGCCAGCAGCGGGGGGGGCAGCAACACTGAAGCTTTCTTT
CASSGGGSNTEAFF
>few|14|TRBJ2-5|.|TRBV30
TGTGCCTGGAGTGTATCTGGGGCCCGGGAGACCCAGTACTTC
CAWSVSGARETQYF
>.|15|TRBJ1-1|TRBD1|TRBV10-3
TGTGCCATCAGTAATCGGGACAGGGCGGGGACTGAAGCTTTCTTT
CAISNRDRAGTEAFF
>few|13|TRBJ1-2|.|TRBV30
TGTGCCTGGAGTACAACACGGGGAGGCAGCTACACCTTC
CAWSTTRGGSYTF
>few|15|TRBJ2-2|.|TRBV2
TGTGCCAGCCGACCCTCGGGTCGACGGGCCGGGGAGCTGTTTTTT
CASRPSGRRAGELFF
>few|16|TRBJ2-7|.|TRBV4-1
TGCGCCAGCAGCCAGCCTCCGGGTTACTCCTCCTACGAGCAGTACTTC
CASSQPPGYSSYEQYF
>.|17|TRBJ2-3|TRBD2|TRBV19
TGTGCCAGTAGGAAGGACGGGGGGGCCGATCGGACAGATACGCAGTATTTT
CASRKDGGADRTDTQYF
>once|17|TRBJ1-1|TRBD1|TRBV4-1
TGCGCCAGCAGCCAAGTTTACCCGGGACAGGGAAACACTGAAGCTTTCTTT
CASSQVYPGQGNTEAFF
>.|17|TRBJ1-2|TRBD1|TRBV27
TGTGCCAGCAGTTTAACTGGTGTACAGGGGAGGCTAAATGGCTACACCTTC
CASSLTGVQGRLNGYTF
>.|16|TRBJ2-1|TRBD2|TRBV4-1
TGCGCCAGCAGCCCCATGGGACTAGCCAACTACAATGAGCAGTTCTTC
CASSPMGLANYNEQFF
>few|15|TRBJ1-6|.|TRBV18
TGTGCCAGCTCACCACACACAGGTGATAATTCACCCCTCCACTTT
CASSPHTGDNSPLHF